This T cell receptor (beta chain) was retrieved from a study of T cells in localized non-small cell lung cancer. Study-wide results and limits: Longer overall survival was linked to higher blood T cell density. In adjacent lung appeared a median 57 of the top 100 tumor clones. Maximal T cell clonality occurred in uninvolved adjacent lung, with tumor ranking below it.

Clones were read by immunoSEQ multiplex PCR, and TCRdb kept only the in-frame ones, dropping some. The sample includes over 15,000 clones, approximately 84% seen only once; the top ten take roughly 20%. In regard to this clone: The antigen remains undetermined.

Germline V lookup: CDR1 SGHRS, CDR2 YFSETQ. This CDR3 has 13 amino acids. Germline trimming cut 3 bases from V and 10 bases from J; bases unmatched to any gene: 8. J is TRBJ1-1 and V is TRBV5-1, with 8 bases that match TRBD1. Sequencing was performed on peripheral blood, taken before any cancer treatment. The TCR comes from a male donor at least 60 years old with stage I lung adenocarcinoma. This CDR3 is CASSSENRGRAFF. CDR3 nucleotide sequence: TGCGCCAGCAGCTCAGAAAACAGGGGGAGAGCTTTCTTT.